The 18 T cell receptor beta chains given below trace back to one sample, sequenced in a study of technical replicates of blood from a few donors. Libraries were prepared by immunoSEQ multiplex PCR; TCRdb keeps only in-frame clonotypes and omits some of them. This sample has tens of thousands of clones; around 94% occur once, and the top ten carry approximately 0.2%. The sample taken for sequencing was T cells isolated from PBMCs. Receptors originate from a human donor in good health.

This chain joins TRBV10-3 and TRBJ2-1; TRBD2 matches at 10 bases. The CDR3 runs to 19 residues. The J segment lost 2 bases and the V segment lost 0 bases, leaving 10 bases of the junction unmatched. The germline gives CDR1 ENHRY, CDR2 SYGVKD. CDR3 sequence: CAISESAGTSENPYNEQFF. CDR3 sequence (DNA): TGTGCCATCAGTGAGTCCGCCGGGACTAGCGAAAACCCCTACAATGAGCAGTTCTTC.

The CDR3 loop reads CAISASGTGEETQYF. The CDR3 DNA follows: TGTGCCATCAGTGCGTCCGGGACAGGGGAAGAGACCCAGTACTTC. V usage is TRBV10-3 and J usage is TRBJ2-5; 10 bases are shared with TRBD1. With V trimmed by 4 bases and J by 3 bases, 5 bases remained unmatched. CDR3 length: 15 residues. Germline-derived CDR1 and CDR2 are ENHRY and SYGVKD.

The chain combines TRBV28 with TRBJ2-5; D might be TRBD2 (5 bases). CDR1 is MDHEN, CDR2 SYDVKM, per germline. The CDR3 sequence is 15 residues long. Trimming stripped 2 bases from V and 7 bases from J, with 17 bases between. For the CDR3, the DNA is TGTGCCAGCAGTTTAACGGGGAGTATCGGCAGGACCCAGTACTTC. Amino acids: CASSLTGSIGRTQYF.

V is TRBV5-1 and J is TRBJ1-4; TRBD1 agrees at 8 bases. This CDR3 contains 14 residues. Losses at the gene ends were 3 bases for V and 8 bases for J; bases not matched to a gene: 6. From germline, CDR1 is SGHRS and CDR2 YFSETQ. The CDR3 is CASSYRGVDEKLFF. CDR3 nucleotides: TGCGCCAGCAGCTACAGGGGGGTGGACGAAAAACTGTTTTTT.

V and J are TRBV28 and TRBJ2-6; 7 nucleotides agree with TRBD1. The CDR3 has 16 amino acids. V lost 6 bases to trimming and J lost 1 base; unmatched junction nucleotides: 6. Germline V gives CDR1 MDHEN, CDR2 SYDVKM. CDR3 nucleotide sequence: TGTGCCAGCAGCTCGGGACAGCTGTCTGGGGCCAACGTCCTGACTTTC. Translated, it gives CASSSGQLSGANVLTF.

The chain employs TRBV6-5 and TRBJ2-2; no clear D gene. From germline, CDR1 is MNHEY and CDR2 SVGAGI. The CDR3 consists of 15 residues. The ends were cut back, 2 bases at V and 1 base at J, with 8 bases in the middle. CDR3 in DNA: TGTGCCAGCAGTTACCGGTCGGTGAACACCGGGGAGCTGTTTTTT. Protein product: CASSYRSVNTGELFF.

DNA for the CDR3: TGCGCCAGCAGTGATGACGACCTCCGGGCCGGGGAGCTGTTTTTT. Amino acid sequence: CASSDDDLRAGELFF. The chain employs TRBV10-1 and TRBJ2-2; D not certain. This CDR3 is built from 15 residues. Deletions cut 3 bases from V and 6 bases from J, with 14 bases between. Germline V gene sequence: CDR1 WNHNN, CDR2 SYGVQD (reference sequence).

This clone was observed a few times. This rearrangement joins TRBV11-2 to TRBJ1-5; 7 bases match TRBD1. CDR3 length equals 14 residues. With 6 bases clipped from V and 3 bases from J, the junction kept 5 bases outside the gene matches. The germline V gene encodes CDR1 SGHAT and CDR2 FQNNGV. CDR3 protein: CASSPTGVNQPQHF. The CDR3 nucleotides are TGTGCCAGCAGTCCCACAGGGGTCAATCAGCCCCAGCATTTT.

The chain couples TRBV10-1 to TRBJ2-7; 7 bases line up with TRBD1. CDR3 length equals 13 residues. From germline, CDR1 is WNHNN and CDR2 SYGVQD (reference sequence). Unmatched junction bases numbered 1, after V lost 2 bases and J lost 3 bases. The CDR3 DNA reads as TGCGCCAGCAGTGAGAACAGGGGCTACGAGCAGTACTTC. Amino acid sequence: CASSENRGYEQYF.

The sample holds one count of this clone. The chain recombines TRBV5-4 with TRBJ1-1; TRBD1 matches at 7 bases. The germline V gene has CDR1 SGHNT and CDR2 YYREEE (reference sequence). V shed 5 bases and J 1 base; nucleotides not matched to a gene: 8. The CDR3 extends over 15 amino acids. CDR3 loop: CASSQNRDRNTEAFF. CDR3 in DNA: TGTGCCAGCAGTCAAAACCGGGACAGGAACACTGAAGCTTTCTTT.

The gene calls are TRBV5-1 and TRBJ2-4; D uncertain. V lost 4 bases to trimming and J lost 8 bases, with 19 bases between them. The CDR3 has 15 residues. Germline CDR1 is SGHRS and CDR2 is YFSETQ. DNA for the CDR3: TGCGCCAGCAGCCCCCTCGTGGGTGGAGACGACATTCAGTACTTC. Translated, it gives CASSPLVGGDDIQYF.

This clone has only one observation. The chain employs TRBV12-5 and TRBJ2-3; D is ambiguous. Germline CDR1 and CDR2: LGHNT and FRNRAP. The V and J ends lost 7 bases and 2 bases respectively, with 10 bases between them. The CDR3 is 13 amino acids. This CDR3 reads CASAPLYTDTQYF. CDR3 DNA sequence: TGTGCTAGTGCCCCACTCTACACAGATACGCAGTATTTT.

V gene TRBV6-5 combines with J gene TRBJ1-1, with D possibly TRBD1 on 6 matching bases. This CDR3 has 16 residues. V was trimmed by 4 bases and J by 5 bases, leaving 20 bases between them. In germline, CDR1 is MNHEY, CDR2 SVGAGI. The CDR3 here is CASSSVGGGRLTEAFF. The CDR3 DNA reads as TGTGCCAGCAGTTCCGTCGGGGGGGGGCGGTTGACTGAAGCTTTCTTT.

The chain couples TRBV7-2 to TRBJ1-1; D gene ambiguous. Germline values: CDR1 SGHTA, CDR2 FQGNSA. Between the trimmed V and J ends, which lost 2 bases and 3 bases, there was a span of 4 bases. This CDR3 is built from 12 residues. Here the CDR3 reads CASSLRDTEAFF. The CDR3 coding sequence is TGTGCCAGCAGCTTAAGAGACACTGAAGCTTTCTTT.

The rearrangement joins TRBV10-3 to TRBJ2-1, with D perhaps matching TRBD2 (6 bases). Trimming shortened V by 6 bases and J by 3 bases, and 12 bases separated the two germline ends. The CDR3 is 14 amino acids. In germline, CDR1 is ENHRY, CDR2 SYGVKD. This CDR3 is CAIRPLGLYNEQFF. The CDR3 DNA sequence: TGTGCCATCAGGCCCTTGGGACTCTACAATGAGCAGTTCTTC.

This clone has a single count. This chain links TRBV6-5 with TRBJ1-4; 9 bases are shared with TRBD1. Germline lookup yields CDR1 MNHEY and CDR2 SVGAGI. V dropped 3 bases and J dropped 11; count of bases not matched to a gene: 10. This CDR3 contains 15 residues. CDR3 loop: CASSYGGTGLGKLFF. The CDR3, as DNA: TGTGCCAGCAGTTATGGGGGGACAGGGTTGGGGAAACTGTTTTTT.

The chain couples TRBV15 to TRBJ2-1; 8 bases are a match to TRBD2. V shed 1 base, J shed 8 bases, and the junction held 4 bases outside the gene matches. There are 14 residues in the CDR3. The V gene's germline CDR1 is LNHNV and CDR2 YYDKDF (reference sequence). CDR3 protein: CATSRAGLAYEQFF. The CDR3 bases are TGTGCCACCAGCAGAGCAGGACTAGCATATGAGCAGTTCTTC.

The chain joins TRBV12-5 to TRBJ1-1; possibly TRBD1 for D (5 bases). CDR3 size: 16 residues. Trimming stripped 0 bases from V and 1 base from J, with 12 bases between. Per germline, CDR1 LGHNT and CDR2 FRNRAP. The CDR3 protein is CASGLVLTGGNTEAFF. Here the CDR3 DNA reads TGTGCTAGTGGTTTGGTTCTGACCGGGGGGAACACTGAAGCTTTCTTT.